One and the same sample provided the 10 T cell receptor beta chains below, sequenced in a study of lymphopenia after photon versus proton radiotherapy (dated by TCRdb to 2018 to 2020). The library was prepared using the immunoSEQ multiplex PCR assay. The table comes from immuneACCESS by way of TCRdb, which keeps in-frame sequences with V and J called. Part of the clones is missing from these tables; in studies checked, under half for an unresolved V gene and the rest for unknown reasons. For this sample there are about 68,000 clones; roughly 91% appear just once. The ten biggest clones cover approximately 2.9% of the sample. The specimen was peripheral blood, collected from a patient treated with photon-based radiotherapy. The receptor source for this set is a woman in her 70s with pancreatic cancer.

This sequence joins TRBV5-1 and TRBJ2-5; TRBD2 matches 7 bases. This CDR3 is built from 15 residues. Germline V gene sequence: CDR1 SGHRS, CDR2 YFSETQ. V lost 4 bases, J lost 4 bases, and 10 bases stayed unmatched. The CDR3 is CASSTGLDSGETQYF. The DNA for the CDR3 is TGCGCCAGCAGCACCGGACTAGACTCTGGAGAGACCCAGTACTTC. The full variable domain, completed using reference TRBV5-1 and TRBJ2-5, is KAGVTQTPRYLIKTRGQQVTLSCSPISGHRSVSWYQQTPGQGLQFLFEYFSETQRNKGNFPGRFSGRQFSNSRSEMNVSTLELGDSALYLCASSTGLDSGETQYFGPGTRLLVL.

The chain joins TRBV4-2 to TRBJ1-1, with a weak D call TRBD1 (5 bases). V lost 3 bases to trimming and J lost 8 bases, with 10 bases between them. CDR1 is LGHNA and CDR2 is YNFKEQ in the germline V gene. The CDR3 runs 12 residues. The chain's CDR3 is CASSQAREEAFF. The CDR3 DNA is TGTGCCAGCAGCCAGGCCAGGGAGGAAGCTTTCTTT.

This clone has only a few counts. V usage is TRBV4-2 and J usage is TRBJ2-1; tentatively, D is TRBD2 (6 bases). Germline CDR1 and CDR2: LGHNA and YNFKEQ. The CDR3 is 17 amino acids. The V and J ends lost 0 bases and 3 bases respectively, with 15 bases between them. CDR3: CASSQEGGSGYYNEQFF. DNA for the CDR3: TGTGCCAGCAGCCAAGAAGGAGGGAGCGGATACTACAATGAGCAGTTCTTC.

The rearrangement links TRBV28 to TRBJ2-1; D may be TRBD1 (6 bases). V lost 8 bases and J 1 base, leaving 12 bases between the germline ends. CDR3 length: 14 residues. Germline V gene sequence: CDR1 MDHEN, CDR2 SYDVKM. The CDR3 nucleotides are TGTGCCAGCGGGACAAGTCCTTCCTACAATGAGCAGTTCTTC. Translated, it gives CASGTSPSYNEQFF.

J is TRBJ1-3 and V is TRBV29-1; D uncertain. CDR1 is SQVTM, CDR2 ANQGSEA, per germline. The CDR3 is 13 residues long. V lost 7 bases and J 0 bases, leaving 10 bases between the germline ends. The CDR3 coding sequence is TGCAGCGCCGCAGGAAACTCTGGAAACACCATATATTTT. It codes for CSAAGNSGNTIYF.

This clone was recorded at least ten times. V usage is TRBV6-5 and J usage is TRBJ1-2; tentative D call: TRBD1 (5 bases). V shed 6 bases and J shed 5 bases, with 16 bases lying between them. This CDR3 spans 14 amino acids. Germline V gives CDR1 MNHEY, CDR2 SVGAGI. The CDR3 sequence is CASSLLAGRYGYTF. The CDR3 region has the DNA TGTGCCAGCAGCCTTTTGGCAGGGCGGTATGGCTACACCTTC.

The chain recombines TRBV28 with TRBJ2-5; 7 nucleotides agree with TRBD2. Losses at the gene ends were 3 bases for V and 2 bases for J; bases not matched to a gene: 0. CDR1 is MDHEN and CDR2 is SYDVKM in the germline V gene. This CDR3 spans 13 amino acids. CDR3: CASSFGGQETQYF. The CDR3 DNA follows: TGTGCCAGCAGTTTCGGGGGGCAAGAGACCCAGTACTTC.

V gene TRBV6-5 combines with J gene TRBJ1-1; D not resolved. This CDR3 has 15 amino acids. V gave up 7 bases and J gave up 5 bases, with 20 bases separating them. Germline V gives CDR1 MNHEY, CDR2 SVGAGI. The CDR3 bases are TGTGCCAGCAAGGCCGGGATAGAGGGTCGGACTGAAGCTTTCTTT. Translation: CASKAGIEGRTEAFF.

As DNA, the CDR3 is TGTGCCAGCAGCCCCGGTGCTGAAGCTTTCTTT. Residues: CASSPGAEAFF. The J gene is TRBJ1-1, the V gene TRBV7-9; D gene ambiguous. The CDR3 length is 11 residues. CDR1 is SEHNR, CDR2 FQNEAQ, per germline (reference sequence). V gave up 5 bases and J gave up 6 bases, with 7 bases separating them.

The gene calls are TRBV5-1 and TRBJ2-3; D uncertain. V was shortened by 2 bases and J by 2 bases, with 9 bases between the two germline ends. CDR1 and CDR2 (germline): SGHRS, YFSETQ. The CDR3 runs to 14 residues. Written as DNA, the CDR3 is TGCGCCAGCAGCTTAGAGTCCTTCACAGATACGCAGTATTTT. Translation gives CASSLESFTDTQYF.